Each of the 21 T cell receptor beta chains below was sequenced from the same sample in a study of T cells in Graves' hyperthyroidism and ophthalmopathy (dated by TCRdb to about 2019). Libraries were built with multiplex PCR. Sequencing was performed on an Illumina HiSeq 2000. TCR beta CDR3 regions were amplified from RNA transcripts. A first-round RT-PCR of the TCR CDR3 used the HTBI primer set with the Qiagen OneStep RT-PCR kit. The raw public data were reprocessed by TCRdb itself: fastp quality trimming at Q25, MiXCR clonotype calling, in-frame beta chains only. Each CDR3 protein gets just one entry, which takes the most common genes and DNA from the rows behind it. The sample table lists approximately 590,000 distinct CDR3 sequences, 15% to 18% of them with a count of one. 6.5% to 8% of the sample goes to the ten largest clones. The specimen sequenced was blood. The receptors originated from a woman between 25 and 40 years old with Graves' hyperthyroidism.

The chain uses TRBV6-1 and TRBJ2-3, with a tentative D call TRBD1 (5 bases). V lost 1 base and J lost 5, with 13 bases in between. CDR1 is MNHNS and CDR2 is SASEGT in the germline V gene. CDR3 size: 15 residues. CDR3 in DNA: TGTGCCAGCAGTGAAGGCAGGGTATTGGGAGATACGCAGTATTTT. The encoded protein is CASSEGRVLGDTQYF.

V is TRBV15 and J is TRBJ2-1; 10 bases are a match to TRBD1. The CDR3 runs 16 residues. V dropped 2 bases and J dropped 7; count of bases not matched to a gene: 8. Germline V gives CDR1 LNHNV, CDR2 YYDKDF (reference sequence). The CDR3 coding sequence is TGTGCCACCAGCAGATCCGGGACAGGGGTATGGAATGAGCAGTTCTTC. Encoded protein: CATSRSGTGVWNEQFF.

The rearrangement joins TRBV12-3 or TRBV12-4 to TRBJ2-6; D uncertain. V shed 6 bases and J shed 10 bases, with 13 bases lying between them. The CDR3 has 13 residues. The CDR3 loop reads CASRPTSTNVLTF. The CDR3 DNA reads as TGTGCCAGCAGGCCTACATCTACAAACGTCCTGACTTTC.

This clonotype was seen at least ten times. The CDR3 reads CATSDSGAMTSGNNEQFF. The CDR3 coding sequence is TGTGCCACCAGTGATTCCGGGGCAATGACTAGCGGTAACAATGAGCAGTTCTTC. This chain uses TRBV24-1 with TRBJ2-1; 9 bases agree with TRBD2. There are 18 residues in the CDR3. V was pared by 2 bases and J by 5 bases, with 12 bases of the junction left unmatched. The germline V gene encodes CDR1 KGHDR and CDR2 SFDVKD.

Ten or more counts support this clonotype. This rearrangement joins TRBV11-2 to TRBJ2-3; 15 nucleotides match TRBD2. Trimming cost V 6 bases and J 0 bases; bases outside gene matches: 13. The V gene's germline CDR1 is SGHAT and CDR2 FQNNGV. This CDR3 region has 20 residues. CDR3 coding DNA: TGTGCCAGCAGTCGGCGGACTAGCGGGAGGGACACCTCTAGCACAGATACGCAGTATTTT. Protein product: CASSRRTSGRDTSSTDTQYF.

The sample holds a few counts of this clonotype. The CDR3 sequence: CASSLSNPYNEQFF. In nucleotides, the CDR3 is TGTGCCAGCAGTTTATCCAACCCGTACAATGAGCAGTTCTTC. The rearrangement joins TRBV27 to TRBJ2-1, with D uncertain. Germline CDR1 reads MNHEY; CDR2 reads SMNVEV (reference sequence). V was shortened by 0 bases and J by 4 bases, with 7 bases between the two germline ends. The CDR3 is 14 residues long.

In DNA form, the CDR3 reads TGTGCCAGCAGTCCCCGGGGCGGAAATCAGCCCCAGCATTTT. Its protein product is CASSPRGGNQPQHF. V and J are TRBV27 and TRBJ1-5, with D possibly TRBD1 on 5 matching bases. This CDR3 has 14 residues. In germline, CDR1 is MNHEY, CDR2 SMNVEV (reference sequence). The V gene lost 5 bases and the J gene lost 4 bases, with 12 bases spanning the gap.

The CDR3 region has the DNA TGTGCCACCGAGCCCCCGGGGAATACTGGAAACACCATATATTTT. As protein: CATEPPGNTGNTIYF. V usage is TRBV24-1 and J usage is TRBJ1-3; D unclear. The CDR3 is made up of 15 amino acids. Looked up from germline, CDR1 is KGHDR and CDR2 is SFDVKD. The V end was cut by 9 bases, the J end by 2 bases, with 16 bases between.

This clonotype was seen more than once but under ten times. V is TRBV29-1 and J is TRBJ1-1; D may be TRBD1 (6 bases). This CDR3 contains 13 residues. Germline V gives CDR1 SQVTM, CDR2 ANQGSEA. Trimming stripped 7 bases from V and 3 bases from J, with 15 bases between. Here the CDR3 reads CSARGAGDTEAFF. The CDR3 nucleotides read TGCAGCGCCCGGGGGGCAGGGGACACTGAAGCTTTCTTT. The full variable domain, completed using reference TRBV29-1 and TRBJ1-1, is SAVISQKPSRDICQRGTSLTIQCQVDSQVTMMFWYRQQPGQSLTLIATANQGSEATYESGFVIDKFPISRPNLTFSTLTVSNMSPEDSSIYLCSARGAGDTEAFFGQGTRLTVV.

This clonotype has ten or more counts. This sequence joins TRBV20-1 and TRBJ2-7; TRBD2 matches at 9 bases. This CDR3 has 13 amino acids. Germline values: CDR1 DFQATT, CDR2 SNEGSKA (reference sequence). The V gene end was trimmed by 2 bases and the J gene end by 2 bases; junction bases not matched to a gene: 1. The CDR3, as DNA: TGCAGTGCTAGACTAGCGGGACCCTACGAGCAGTACTTC. Amino acids: CSARLAGPYEQYF.

The rearrangement joins TRBV6-1 to TRBJ1-2; D is undetermined. The V end was cut by 3 bases, the J end by 6 bases, with 17 bases between. CDR3 size: 15 residues. Germline values: CDR1 MNHNS, CDR2 SASEGT. The CDR3: CASSDGPRGIDGYTF. The DNA of the CDR3 is TGTGCCAGCAGTGATGGGCCTAGAGGAATCGATGGCTACACCTTC.

Many counts were recorded for this clonotype. The chain links TRBV18 to TRBJ2-1; D is possibly TRBD1 or TRBD2 (5 bases each). This CDR3 is 14 amino acids long. Germline V CDR1 and CDR2: KGHSH, LQKENI. Trimming shortened V by 2 bases and J by 1 base, and 6 bases separated the two germline ends. This CDR3 is CASSPGGSYNEQFF. DNA of the CDR3: TGTGCCAGCTCACCAGGGGGTTCCTACAATGAGCAGTTCTTC.

This chain uses TRBV27 with TRBJ1-2; D gene ambiguous. The germline CDR1 and CDR2 sequences are MNHEY and SMNVEV (reference sequence). With 4 bases removed from V and 3 bases from J, the gap between germline ends came to 12 bases. The CDR3 loop spans 14 amino acids. The CDR3 sequence is CASSSGSPHYGYTF. In DNA form, the CDR3 reads TGTGCCAGCAGTTCCGGGTCTCCACACTATGGCTACACCTTC.

V gene TRBV28 combines with J gene TRBJ2-7, with 12 bases aligning to TRBD2. Germline V gene data show CDR1 as MDHEN and CDR2 as SYDVKM. Trimming at V came to 6 bases and at J to 0 bases, leaving 3 bases not matched to a gene. The CDR3 totals 15 residues. This CDR3 reads CASRILAGGSYEQYF. DNA of the CDR3: TGTGCCAGCAGAATACTAGCGGGAGGCTCCTACGAGCAGTACTTC.

This clonotype was counted many times. The rearrangement uses TRBV28 and TRBJ2-1, with D possibly called TRBD1 or TRBD2 (5 bases each). This CDR3 has 16 amino acids. V shed 5 bases and J shed 7 bases, with 21 bases lying between them. Germline values: CDR1 MDHEN, CDR2 SYDVKM. This chain's CDR3 is CASSPQLASWGNEQFF. The CDR3 DNA sequence: TGTGCCAGCAGTCCCCAGCTAGCTTCCTGGGGGAATGAGCAGTTCTTC.

As for this clonotype: Since a much larger clone is just one base distant, this may be a read error. This chain links TRBV3-1 with TRBJ1-1, with unresolved D. Trimming pared 1 base from V and 1 base from J, leaving 10 bases between. CDR1 LGHDT and CDR2 YNNKEL come from the germline V gene (reference sequence). The CDR3 has 15 residues. The CDR3 sequence is CASSQVPDANTEAFF. The CDR3 nucleotides read TGTGCCAGCAGCCAAGTACCCGACGCGAACACTGAAGCTTTCTTT.

The V call is TRBV29-1, the J call TRBJ1-1; D is uncertain. Per the germline V gene, CDR1 is SQVTM and CDR2 is ANQGSEA. The germline V and J ends were trimmed by 7 bases and 4 bases, with 19 bases remaining between them. The CDR3 is made up of 14 amino acids. CDR3 sequence: CSAQTQTVSTEAFF. The CDR3 nucleotides are TGCAGCGCACAGACCCAAACAGTGTCCACTGAAGCTTTCTTT.

Worth noting for this clonotype: This may be a read error, as it is one base from a much larger clone. The chain couples TRBV18 to TRBJ2-1; 8 positions agree with TRBD1. The CDR3 is made up of 15 amino acids. Looked up from germline, CDR1 is KGHSH and CDR2 is LQKENI. The CDR3 nucleotides read TGTGCCAGCTCACCGGGACAGGCCACCTACAATGAGCAGTCCTTC. Amino acid sequence: CASSPGQATYNEQSF.

This clonotype showed up just once. The chain combines TRBV13 with TRBJ2-3, with a weak D call TRBD1 (6 bases). The CDR3 covers 17 residues. Germline-derived CDR1 and CDR2 are PRHDT and FYEKMQ (reference sequence). V was clipped by 4 bases and J by 2 bases, with 19 bases between them. The CDR3 DNA reads TGTGCCAGCAGCTCCAAAGACAGGTGGGGAGACACAGATACGCAGTATTTT. Its protein product is CASSSKDRWGDTDTQYF.

Ten or more counts support this clonotype. The chain links TRBV10-3 to TRBJ2-7; the match to TRBD1 covers 7 bases. Trimming at V came to 4 bases and at J to 4 bases, leaving 13 bases not matched to a gene. CDR1 and CDR2 (germline): ENHRY, SYGVKD. CDR3 size: 16 residues. The CDR3 bases are TGTGCCATCAGTGGCCGTACCGGGACAGAAATTTACGAGCAGTACTTC. Translated, it gives CAISGRTGTEIYEQYF.

This clonotype was detected many times. The rearrangement joins TRBV2 to TRBJ2-1, with D possibly called TRBD1 or TRBD2 (7 bases each). Between the trimmed V and J ends, which lost 6 bases and 0 bases, there was a span of 24 bases. Germline CDR1 SNHLY, CDR2 FYNNEI. This CDR3 is 19 amino acids long. The CDR3 bases are TGTGCCAGCAGGGAGACAGGGCGAGAAGCGGGGAGCTCCTACAATGAGCAGTTCTTC. It is translated as CASRETGREAGSSYNEQFF.